This TCR beta chain was captured in a study of response to subunit inactivated influenza vaccine. TCRdb used MiXCR to reprocess the RT-PCR reads, holding one entry per CDR3 protein. The data contain about 540,000 distinct CDR3 sequences, less than 25% of them singletons. Another study also made use of these data, one on T cells expressing NK-cell markers. From that second work: cDNA encoding TCR beta was synthesized via 5'RACE template switching incorporating UMIs.

The sequence derives from a man in his fifties who received an inactivated influenza vaccine. Specimen: CD4+ T cells sorted from PBMCs, collected roughly 12 days after vaccination.

CDR3 amino acids: CASSQVLPGPHRTQYF. In DNA, the CDR3 is TGTGCCAGCAGCCAGGTCCTGCCGGGACCCCACCGCACGCAGTATTTT. The rearrangement joins TRBV4-2 to TRBJ2-3; either TRBD1 or TRBD2 may fit D (5 bases each). CDR3 size: 16 residues. V lost 3 bases to trimming and J lost 9 bases, with 22 bases between them. CDR1 and CDR2 from the germline V gene are LGHNA and YNFKEQ.